What follows are 5 T cell receptor beta chains derived from one specimen sequenced in a study of blood T cell repertoires in COVID-19. The repertoire was sequenced with immunoSEQ multiplex PCR; TCRdb's copy has only in-frame clones and lacks some. The data contain a few hundred thousand clones, 85% of them singletons. Sequences were obtained from peripheral blood. The source is a woman under 30 with acute or convalescent COVID-19.

This chain connects TRBV5-6 to TRBJ1-2, with D maybe TRBD1 (6 bases). Germline CDR1 SGHDT, CDR2 YYEEEE. The V end was cut by 3 bases, the J end by 4 bases, with 13 bases between. This CDR3 region has 14 residues. CDR3 residues: CASSSGQSFYGYTF. In DNA, the CDR3 is TGTGCCAGCAGCTCCGGACAGAGCTTCTATGGCTACACCTTC.

The chain combines TRBV19 with TRBJ2-1, with TRBD2 as a possible D gene (6 bases). Germline lookup yields CDR1 LNHDA and CDR2 SQIVND (reference sequence). Deletions cut 6 bases from V and 6 bases from J, with 21 bases between. The CDR3 sequence is 16 residues long. The CDR3 region is CASSTGGIGASNEQFF. CDR3 DNA: TGTGCCAGTAGCACCGGCGGGATAGGAGCTTCCAATGAGCAGTTCTTC.

Here the CDR3 DNA reads TGCGCCAGCAGCCGGAGCGGTCCGGGGGGGCAAGAGACCCAGTACTTC. Its translation is CASSRSGPGGQETQYF. This chain joins TRBV5-1 and TRBJ2-5, with 8 bases that match TRBD2. This CDR3 spans 16 amino acids. The germline gives CDR1 SGHRS, CDR2 YFSETQ. The trim removed 4 bases at V and 2 bases at J, leaving 10 bases unmatched. Full variable domain (rest looked up from reference TRBV5-1 and TRBJ2-5): KAGVTQTPRYLIKTRGQQVTLSCSPISGHRSVSWYQQTPGQGLQFLFEYFSETQRNKGNFPGRFSGRQFSNSRSEMNVSTLELGDSALYLCASSRSGPGGQETQYFGPGTRLLVL.

V is TRBV18 and J is TRBJ2-3, with 7 bases that match TRBD1. The V gene's germline CDR1 is KGHSH and CDR2 LQKENI. Unmatched junction bases numbered 6, after V lost 0 bases and J lost 3 bases. The CDR3 spans 16 residues. The DNA of the CDR3 is TGTGCCAGCTCACCACCGAACGGGACAGCGACAGATACGCAGTATTTT. It encodes CASSPPNGTATDTQYF.

This clone was seen a handful of times. The chain uses TRBV9 and TRBJ2-2, with a weak D call TRBD1 (6 bases). Trimming pared 0 bases from V and 6 bases from J, leaving 12 bases between. The CDR3 covers 15 residues. From germline, CDR1 is SGDLS and CDR2 YYNGEE. CDR3 region: CASSVEGKGAGELFF. The CDR3 DNA sequence: TGTGCCAGCAGCGTAGAAGGGAAGGGGGCCGGGGAGCTGTTTTTT.